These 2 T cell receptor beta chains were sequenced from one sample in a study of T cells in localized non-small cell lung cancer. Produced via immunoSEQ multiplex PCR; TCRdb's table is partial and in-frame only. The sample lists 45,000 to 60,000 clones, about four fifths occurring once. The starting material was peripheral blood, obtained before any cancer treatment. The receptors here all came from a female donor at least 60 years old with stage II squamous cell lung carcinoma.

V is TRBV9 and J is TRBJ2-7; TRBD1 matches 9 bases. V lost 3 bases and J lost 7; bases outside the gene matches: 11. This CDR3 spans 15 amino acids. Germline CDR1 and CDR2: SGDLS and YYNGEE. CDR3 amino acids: CASSDQGQGLDEQYF. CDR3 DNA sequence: TGTGCCAGCAGCGACCAGGGACAGGGATTGGATGAGCAGTACTTC.

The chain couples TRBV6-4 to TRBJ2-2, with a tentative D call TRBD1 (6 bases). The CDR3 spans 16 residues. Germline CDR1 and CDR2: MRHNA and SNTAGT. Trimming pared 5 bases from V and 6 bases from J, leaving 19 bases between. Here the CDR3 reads CASSSETGIYPGELFF. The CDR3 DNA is TGTGCCAGCAGTTCCGAAACAGGGATTTATCCCGGGGAGCTGTTTTTT.